These 4 T cell receptor beta chains share one sample of origin, sequenced in a study of blood T cell repertoires in COVID-19. The table came from immunoSEQ multiplex PCR; TCRdb's copy has only in-frame clones and leaves some out. The sample has over 350,000 clones, 85% to 90% seen once. Material for sequencing was peripheral blood. The receptors here all came from a woman in her twenties or thirties with acute or convalescent COVID-19.

The CDR3 reads CASGTGANSGANVLTF. The CDR3 DNA sequence: TGTGCCAGCGGGACAGGGGCTAACTCTGGGGCCAACGTCCTGACTTTC. The chain joins TRBV11-2 to TRBJ2-6; 10 positions agree with TRBD1. CDR1 SGHAT and CDR2 FQNNGV come from the germline V gene. J was trimmed by 0 bases and V by 8 bases; bases with no gene match: 4. CDR3 length: 16 amino acids.

This clone showed up just once. One junction end disagrees with the germline gene, perhaps due to a read error. The V call is TRBV12-3 or TRBV12-4, the J call TRBJ2-7, with TRBD2 as a possible D gene (6 bases). The CDR3 is made up of 9 amino acids. The CDR3: CASRGGFPF. The CDR3 DNA sequence: TGTGCCAGCCGTGGAGGGTTCCCCTTC.

This chain joins TRBV7-3 and TRBJ2-7; a weak D match, TRBD2 (6 bases). V was cut by 5 bases and J by 6 bases, with 14 bases left in between. The CDR3 is made up of 13 amino acids. Germline CDR1 reads SGHTA; CDR2 reads FQGTGA. In DNA, the CDR3 is TGTGCCAGCAGCCAAGGACGTAGCGGCGAGCAGTACTTC. Its protein product is CASSQGRSGEQYF.

The CDR3 sequence is CASSIVASSYNEQFF. In DNA form, the CDR3 reads TGTGCCAGTAGTATAGTTGCGAGCTCCTACAATGAGCAGTTCTTC. The chain combines TRBV19 with TRBJ2-1; D remains unclear. CDR1 and CDR2 from the germline V gene are LNHDA and SQIVND (reference sequence). The V end lost 1 base, the J end lost 0 bases, and 7 bases lay between the germline ends. CDR3 length equals 15 residues.